The present T cell receptor beta chain was sequenced within a study of T cell responses to AZD1222 COVID-19 vaccine. The V gene's germline CDR1 is SGHTA and CDR2 FQGNSA. The ends were cut back, 1 base at V and 4 bases at J, with 7 bases in the middle. The CDR3 contains 13 residues. Here immunoSEQ multiplex PCR was the method, and the copy in TCRdb shows in-frame clones only, minus some. The sample gives over 85,000 clones, approximately 90% of which show up once; roughly 7.7% is in the top ten. The receptor's source is an adult in good health. This specimen consisted of peripheral blood, obtained on day 0 of AZD1222 vaccination. The rearrangement links TRBV7-2 to TRBJ1-2, with no clear D. Written as DNA, the CDR3 is TGTGCCAGCAGCTTAGGGGCGTCCTATGGCTACACCTTC. Amino acid sequence: CASSLGASYGYTF.